The next 8 T cell receptor beta chains were all read from a single sample in a study of cytomegalovirus exposure and HLA in healthy donors. Amplification used 60 Vbeta primers and 13 Jbeta primers. Only in-frame clones appear in the TCRdb table, and some are missing; sequencing was by immunoSEQ multiplex PCR. The sample lists approximately 100,000 clones; about four fifths were seen once. Sequencing was carried out using PBMCs. Receptors originate from a woman aged 45-60 years in good health and CMV-seropositive.

This clone appeared a single time. The chain combines TRBV27 with TRBJ2-7, with a weak D call TRBD2 (6 bases). CDR3 length: 16 amino acids. V lost 7 bases, J lost 5 bases, and 24 bases lay in between. The germline V gene encodes CDR1 MNHEY and CDR2 SMNVEV (reference sequence). The CDR3 nucleotides read TGTGCCAGCACATCGATTCCCGGGCCAGCGGGCCACGAGCAGTACTTC. Protein product: CASTSIPGPAGHEQYF.

This rearrangement joins TRBV14 to TRBJ2-1; TRBD2 is a possible D gene (6 bases). Between the trimmed V and J ends, which lost 5 bases and 6 bases, there was a span of 14 bases. Germline values: CDR1 SGHDN, CDR2 FVKESK. This CDR3 has 14 amino acids. DNA for the CDR3: TGTGCCAGCAGCTCCCTGGGGGGTGGCAATGAGCAGTTCTTC. Protein: CASSSLGGGNEQFF.

This CDR3 is CASSLSSRVGNTIYF. The DNA of the CDR3 is TGTGCCAGCAGCTTATCTTCCAGGGTGGGAAACACCATATATTTT. This chain joins TRBV7-9 and TRBJ1-3; D may be TRBD1 (5 bases). The CDR3 is 15 amino acids. Germline loops: CDR1 SEHNR, CDR2 FQNEAQ (reference sequence). The V and J ends lost 2 bases and 4 bases respectively, with 12 bases between them.

This sequence joins TRBV9 and TRBJ1-5; TRBD1 agrees at 9 bases. Germline V CDR1 and CDR2: SGDLS, YYNGEE. After removal of 5 bases from V and 0 bases from J, the junction contained 12 bases not matched to a gene. The CDR3 length is 18 residues. The CDR3 spells CASRKLGQGPYSNQPQHF. The CDR3 DNA reads TGTGCCAGCAGGAAACTGGGACAGGGACCCTATAGCAATCAGCCCCAGCATTTT.

DNA of the CDR3: TGTGCCAGCAGCTTTACTAGCAGGGAGACCCAGTACTTC. It yields the protein CASSFTSRETQYF. V and J are TRBV7-9 and TRBJ2-5; TRBD2 might be the D (6 bases). The V end was cut by 3 bases, the J end by 5 bases, with 10 bases between. Germline V gene sequence: CDR1 SEHNR, CDR2 FQNEAQ (reference sequence). The CDR3 is 13 residues long.

The chain recombines TRBV19 with TRBJ1-2, with D possibly TRBD1 on 6 matching bases. CDR1 is LNHDA and CDR2 is SQIVND in the germline V gene (reference sequence). Trimming took off 8 bases at V and 7 bases at J, with 17 bases between the two ends. The CDR3 sequence is 13 residues long. The CDR3 loop reads CASLAQGDGGYTF. CDR3 DNA sequence: TGTGCCAGTCTTGCACAGGGAGATGGTGGCTACACCTTC.

The chain carries TRBV4-3 and TRBJ2-3; a weak D match, TRBD2 (6 bases). V was trimmed by 4 bases and J by 2 bases, leaving 13 bases between them. This CDR3 comprises 15 residues. CDR1 LGHNA and CDR2 YSLEER come from the germline V gene. The CDR3 bases are TGCGCCAGCAGCCGGGAGTGGCGGGACACAGATACGCAGTATTTT. Translation: CASSREWRDTDTQYF.

This chain uses TRBV27 with TRBJ2-7; D unclear. Deletions cut 6 bases from V and 0 bases from J, with 15 bases between. The CDR3 is made up of 15 amino acids. Germline V lookup: CDR1 MNHEY, CDR2 SMNVEV (reference sequence). As DNA, the CDR3 is TGTGCCAGCAGGACCGCCCTAGGCCCCTCCTACGAGCAGTACTTC. This translates into CASRTALGPSYEQYF.